The rows below give T cell receptor beta chains drawn from one sample of a study of blood T cell repertoires in COVID-19. Profiling relied on immunoSEQ multiplex PCR, and the TCRdb table lists in-frame clones only, not all of them. The sample contains just over 250,000 clones, about 85% of which appear only once. The source material was peripheral blood. The receptors were sampled from a man aged 60 to 75 who had recovered from COVID-19. The CDR3 runs from the conserved cysteine through the conserved F or W.

v_call	cdr3_length	cdr3_aa
TRBV5-1	17	CASSRPSAQGLSAEAFF
TRBV4-1	17	CASSQDPGTGADQPQHF
TRBV11-1	14	CASSLGQLNTEAFF
TRBV5-1	12	CASSHLGDTQYF
TRBV3-1/TRBV3-2	15	CASSQDQGPTDTQYF
TRBV19	14	CASSNRVGNQPQHF
TRBV6-5	13	CASRQAPNEKLFF
TRBV6-5	14	CASRPSGGATEQFF
TRBV10-1	17	CASSDPASGVPYNEQFF
TRBV2	13	CASTRIGGNIQYF
TRBV12-5	15	CASRQGGKWTDTQYF
TRBV5-1	14	CASSWAAGSTEAFF
TRBV19	15	CASTRDSINPYEQYF
TRBV3-1/TRBV3-2	19	CASSQDGLQGISGANVLTF
TRBV3-1/TRBV3-2	13	CASSHRGRYEQYF
TRBV12-3/TRBV12-4	11	CASSILDTQYF
TRBV7-2	15	CASSLGTGNNQPQHF
TRBV27	15	CASSPSTGSGNTIYF
TRBV5-5	18	CASSSLPRPGQDLYGYTF
TRBV24-1	15	CATSDPRGAKNIQYF
TRBV5-4	18	CASSRIVQLAGGADTQYF
TRBV5-1	14	CASSGTATTGELFF
TRBV4-2	19	CASSPRQPFIPSGANVLTF
TRBV12-5	13	CASGETGDNEQFF
TRBV5-1	18	CASSHYPSGGRNTGELFF
TRBV27	14	CASRPQGYNQPQHF
TRBV3-1/TRBV3-2	16	CASSPLPGGSTDTQYF
TRBV24-1	15	CATSGTGPYQETQYF
TRBV7-3	15	CASSPQAGGPSEQFF
TRBV7-9	17	CASSPRLRGQANTEAFF
TRBV9	18	CASSRNHKKGVNTDTQYF
TRBV9	11	CASSPRQEAFF
TRBV10-3	14	CAIRGGGQDYGYTF
TRBV2	13	CASSRDNTDTQYF
TRBV3-1/TRBV3-2	14	CASARDIKNSPLHF
TRBV10-3	15	CAISEPGQFNSPLHF
TRBV19	18	CASSKYSGQPSSGNTIYF
TRBV4-1	18	CASSQDRPPTGTGDTQYF
TRBV11-2	17	CASSLPSPGAVQETQYF